A selection of T cell receptor beta chains follows, all from one sample in a study of cytomegalovirus exposure and HLA in healthy donors. The method was immunoSEQ multiplex PCR; TCRdb's version includes in-frame clones alone and lacks a portion of them. In total, the table holds 130,000 or so clones. The sequenced sample consisted of PBMCs. These receptors were collected from a woman aged 55 to 70 in good health and CMV-seronegative. Each CDR3 is given with its conserved first and last residue. The D gene is left open where the match is weak.

d_call: NA
v_call: TRBV4-1
j_call: TRBJ2-7
cdr3_nt: TGCGCCAGCAGCCAAGAAGAATTTGGTGGCAGCTACGAGCAGTACTTC
cdr3_aa: CASSQEEFGGSYEQYF

d_call: NA
v_call: TRBV7-9
j_call: TRBJ2-5
cdr3_nt: TGTGCCAGCAGCTTAAGTACCTGGAGGGGAGGTTTGGAGACCCAGTACTTC
cdr3_aa: CASSLSTWRGGLETQYF

d_call: NA
v_call: TRBV6-6
j_call: TRBJ2-7
cdr3_nt: TGTGCCAGCAGTTACTCCGGGGACATCTACGAGCAGTACTTC
cdr3_aa: CASSYSGDIYEQYF

d_call: NA
v_call: TRBV6-6
j_call: TRBJ2-7
cdr3_nt: TGTGCCAGCGTCACAGGGACCGTCTCCGAGCAGTACTTC
cdr3_aa: CASVTGTVSEQYF

d_call: TRBD1
v_call: TRBV5-1
j_call: TRBJ1-2
cdr3_nt: TGCGCCAGCAGCTCGGGACAGTCCGATGGCTACACCTTC
cdr3_aa: CASSSGQSDGYTF

d_call: NA
v_call: TRBV6-5
j_call: TRBJ1-1
cdr3_nt: TGTGCCAGCACGGCCTCAGGGCTTTCTAACACTGAAGCTTTCTTT
cdr3_aa: CASTASGLSNTEAFF

d_call: NA
v_call: TRBV5-4
j_call: TRBJ1-6
cdr3_nt: TGTGCCAGCAGCTCGGACTATGATTCACCCCTCCACTTT
cdr3_aa: CASSSDYDSPLHF

d_call: TRBD2
v_call: TRBV6-5
j_call: TRBJ2-3
cdr3_nt: TGTGCCAGCAGTTACGGACTAGTGAGCACAGATACGCAGTATTTT
cdr3_aa: CASSYGLVSTDTQYF

d_call: NA
v_call: TRBV18
j_call: TRBJ1-1
cdr3_nt: TGTGCCAGCTCACCTGGGCGGGGAATGAACACTGAAGCTTTCTTT
cdr3_aa: CASSPGRGMNTEAFF

d_call: TRBD1
v_call: TRBV2
j_call: TRBJ2-1
cdr3_nt: TGTGCCAGCAGAACCGGGACAGGAGCACCCCCGTTAGCGGACGAGACCTACAATGAGCAGTTCTTC
cdr3_aa: CASRTGTGAPPLADETYNEQFF

d_call: NA
v_call: TRBV7-9
j_call: TRBJ1-1
cdr3_nt: TGTGCCAGCAGCTTAGGGGGCAGGGGGAACACTGAAGCTTTCTTT
cdr3_aa: CASSLGGRGNTEAFF

d_call: TRBD1
v_call: TRBV28
j_call: TRBJ2-2
cdr3_nt: TGTGCCAGCAGTCCCGGGACAGGGGGCTTCTTTGTCTGGACCGGGGAGCTGTTTTTT
cdr3_aa: CASSPGTGGFFVWTGELFF

d_call: NA
v_call: TRBV30
j_call: TRBJ2-1
cdr3_nt: TGTGCCTGGAGTCCTGGCTCCTCCAATGAGCAGTTCTTC
cdr3_aa: CAWSPGSSNEQFF

d_call: TRBD1
v_call: TRBV27
j_call: TRBJ2-6
cdr3_nt: TGTGCCAGCAGTTTCAGGGGGCGTGACTCTGGGGCCAACGTCCTGACTTTC
cdr3_aa: CASSFRGRDSGANVLTF

d_call: NA
v_call: TRBV15
j_call: TRBJ1-4
cdr3_nt: TGTGCCGCCTCACCTTACGGTGGTGAAAAACTGTTTTTT
cdr3_aa: CAASPYGGEKLFF

d_call: NA
v_call: TRBV20-1
j_call: TRBJ1-1
cdr3_nt: TGCAGTGCTTTCGACAGCCCTGAAGCTTTCTTT
cdr3_aa: CSAFDSPEAFF

d_call: TRBD2
v_call: TRBV19
j_call: TRBJ2-1
cdr3_nt: TGTGCCAGTGGACCTCCAGCCGGGACTAGCGGGGGGGTGTCCTACAATGAGCAGTTCTTC
cdr3_aa: CASGPPAGTSGGVSYNEQFF

d_call: NA
v_call: TRBV10-3
j_call: TRBJ1-2
cdr3_nt: TGTGCCATCAGCTTCGAGAGGGAGGGCTACACCTTC
cdr3_aa: CAISFEREGYTF

d_call: NA
v_call: TRBV2
j_call: TRBJ2-5
cdr3_nt: TGTGCCAGCAGTGAGCAGGGGTCGGATGGTTGGTACTTC
cdr3_aa: CASSEQGSDGWYF

d_call: NA
v_call: TRBV7-9
j_call: TRBJ2-7
cdr3_nt: TGTGCCAGCAGCCAGCTTGGAGCCAGCGAGCAGTACTTC
cdr3_aa: CASSQLGASEQYF

d_call: TRBD1
v_call: TRBV18
j_call: TRBJ2-7
cdr3_nt: TGTGCCAGCTCACCCTCTGTACAGGGGTCCGACGAGCAGTACTTC
cdr3_aa: CASSPSVQGSDEQYF

d_call: NA
v_call: TRBV25-1
j_call: TRBJ2-5
cdr3_nt: TGTGCCAGCAGTGTGGGGCAGGGAAAGGGAGAGACCCAGTACTTC
cdr3_aa: CASSVGQGKGETQYF

d_call: TRBD1
v_call: TRBV6-6
j_call: TRBJ2-7
cdr3_nt: TGTGCCAGCAGTAAGGGACAGGGCTCCTACGAGCAGTACTTC
cdr3_aa: CASSKGQGSYEQYF

d_call: NA
v_call: TRBV5-1
j_call: TRBJ2-3
cdr3_nt: TGCGCCAGCAGCATAGACCCTCCGGGACAAGACCTCACAGATACGCAGTATTTT
cdr3_aa: CASSIDPPGQDLTDTQYF

d_call: TRBD1
v_call: TRBV18
j_call: TRBJ1-5
cdr3_nt: TGTGCCAGCTCACACGACAGGGCTTATAGCAATCAGCCCCAGCATTTT
cdr3_aa: CASSHDRAYSNQPQHF

d_call: TRBD2
v_call: TRBV9
j_call: TRBJ2-2
cdr3_nt: TGTGCCAGCAGCGAGGGACTAGCGGGGGGACTCACCGGGGAGCTGTTTTTT
cdr3_aa: CASSEGLAGGLTGELFF

d_call: TRBD2
v_call: TRBV5-1
j_call: TRBJ2-3
cdr3_nt: TGCGCCAGCAGCTTGGCACTAGCGGGGAAGGTTGATACGCAGTATTTT
cdr3_aa: CASSLALAGKVDTQYF

d_call: TRBD1
v_call: TRBV11-3
j_call: TRBJ2-7
cdr3_nt: TGTGCCAGCAGCTTGGGGCCAGGGGGTTACTACGAGCAGTACTTC
cdr3_aa: CASSLGPGGYYEQYF

d_call: TRBD2
v_call: TRBV7-9
j_call: TRBJ2-1
cdr3_nt: TGTGCCAGCAGCTTATTACGTAGCGGGGACATCTACAATGAGCAGTTCTTC
cdr3_aa: CASSLLRSGDIYNEQFF

d_call: TRBD1
v_call: TRBV23-1
j_call: TRBJ1-2
cdr3_nt: TGCGCCAGCAGTCAAATACAGGGGGCGAAGGACTATGGCTACACCTTC
cdr3_aa: CASSQIQGAKDYGYTF

d_call: TRBD2
v_call: TRBV29-1
j_call: TRBJ2-7
cdr3_nt: TGCAGCGTTGGGGAGGGTGACTACGAGCAGTACTTC
cdr3_aa: CSVGEGDYEQYF

d_call: NA
v_call: TRBV7-9
j_call: TRBJ1-2
cdr3_nt: TGTGCCAGCAGCTTAGTTGCAGGGATGCCGTATGGCTACACCTTC
cdr3_aa: CASSLVAGMPYGYTF

d_call: NA
v_call: TRBV19
j_call: TRBJ1-2
cdr3_nt: TGTGCCAGTAGCCTCGGTGGGGGCGGCTACACCTTC
cdr3_aa: CASSLGGGGYTF

d_call: NA
v_call: TRBV14
j_call: TRBJ1-1
cdr3_nt: TGTGCCAGCAGCCGGTTCGGGAACACTGAAGCTTTCTTT
cdr3_aa: CASSRFGNTEAFF

d_call: NA
v_call: TRBV6-5
j_call: TRBJ1-1
cdr3_nt: TGTGCCAGCAGGGAACAGGGACCGAACACTGAAGCTTTCTTT
cdr3_aa: CASREQGPNTEAFF

d_call: TRBD1
v_call: TRBV18
j_call: TRBJ1-5
cdr3_nt: TGTGCCAGCTCACCCATCAGACAGGGGGCTTATAGCAATCAGCCCCAGCATTTT
cdr3_aa: CASSPIRQGAYSNQPQHF

d_call: NA
v_call: TRBV5-1
j_call: TRBJ2-7
cdr3_nt: TGCGCCAGCAGCTTGGGAGGACTGAGGAGCTCCTACGAGCAGTACTTC
cdr3_aa: CASSLGGLRSSYEQYF

d_call: NA
v_call: TRBV2
j_call: TRBJ2-2
cdr3_nt: TGTGCCAGCAACACCGGGACATTAAACACCGGGGAGCTGTTTTTT
cdr3_aa: CASNTGTLNTGELFF

d_call: NA
v_call: TRBV28
j_call: TRBJ1-2
cdr3_nt: TGTGCCAGCAGTTTATTGGGGGCGCCGGGCTACACCTTC
cdr3_aa: CASSLLGAPGYTF

d_call: TRBD1
v_call: TRBV6-5
j_call: TRBJ1-2
cdr3_nt: TGTGCCAGCAGTTACTCGATCGGTTGGACAGGGAGCGGCTACACCTTC
cdr3_aa: CASSYSIGWTGSGYTF

d_call: NA
v_call: TRBV28
j_call: TRBJ2-1
cdr3_nt: TGTGCCAGCTGTGCCCTGAGGACACTATACAATGAGCAGTTCTTC
cdr3_aa: CASCALRTLYNEQFF

d_call: TRBD1
v_call: TRBV11-2
j_call: TRBJ1-6
cdr3_nt: TGTGCCAGCAGCCCTAGGGCCCGACAGGGCATGGCCCTCCACTTT
cdr3_aa: CASSPRARQGMALHF

d_call: NA
v_call: TRBV19
j_call: TRBJ1-1
cdr3_nt: TGTGCCAGTTTAGGACAGTTGAACACTGAAGCTTTCTTT
cdr3_aa: CASLGQLNTEAFF

d_call: NA
v_call: TRBV7-2
j_call: TRBJ1-2
cdr3_nt: TGTGCCAGCAGCTCCCGCCGCGGGGCCTACACCTTC
cdr3_aa: CASSSRRGAYTF

d_call: TRBD1
v_call: TRBV4-2
j_call: TRBJ1-1
cdr3_nt: TGTGCCAGCAGCCAAGGGACAGGGTTGGGGAACACTGAAGCTTTCTTT
cdr3_aa: CASSQGTGLGNTEAFF

d_call: TRBD1
v_call: TRBV28
j_call: TRBJ1-5
cdr3_nt: TGTGCCAGCAGTTCGGGACAGGGTGATCAGCCCCAGCATTTT
cdr3_aa: CASSSGQGDQPQHF

d_call: NA
v_call: TRBV7-2
j_call: TRBJ1-2
cdr3_nt: TGTGCCAGCAGCTTAGACCAGGGTGGCTATGGCTACACCTTC
cdr3_aa: CASSLDQGGYGYTF

d_call: TRBD1
v_call: TRBV9
j_call: TRBJ1-1
cdr3_nt: TGTGCCAGCAGCGCCGGGACAGGGGTGACCGCTGAAGCTTTCTTT
cdr3_aa: CASSAGTGVTAEAFF

d_call: NA
v_call: TRBV29-1
j_call: TRBJ2-2
cdr3_nt: TGCAGCGTTGAATCAGGGGCCGGCACCGGGGAGCTGTTTTTT
cdr3_aa: CSVESGAGTGELFF

d_call: NA
v_call: TRBV6-1
j_call: TRBJ1-1
cdr3_nt: TGTGCCAGCAGTGAACAGGGAAGCGGGACTGAAGCTTTCTTT
cdr3_aa: CASSEQGSGTEAFF

d_call: NA
v_call: TRBV19
j_call: TRBJ2-3
cdr3_nt: TGTGCCAGTAGTATAGCTGCTAGCGCGGTGAGCACAGATACGCAGTATTTT
cdr3_aa: CASSIAASAVSTDTQYF

d_call: TRBD2
v_call: TRBV6-6
j_call: TRBJ2-3
cdr3_nt: TGTGCCAGCAGTAGCGGGAGAACGGGATATACGCAGTATTTT
cdr3_aa: CASSSGRTGYTQYF

d_call: TRBD2
v_call: TRBV5-6
j_call: TRBJ2-2
cdr3_nt: TGTGCCAGCAGCCGGGGACTAGCGGGGGGTCGGTTTTTT
cdr3_aa: CASSRGLAGGRFF

d_call: TRBD1
v_call: TRBV18
j_call: TRBJ1-2
cdr3_nt: TGTGCCAGCTCACCGGACAGGGGCAACTATGGCTACACCTTC
cdr3_aa: CASSPDRGNYGYTF